One sample yielded the 15 T cell receptor beta chains listed below, sequenced in a study of T cell repertoires in cytomegalovirus infection. TCRdb ran MiXCR on the reads and lists one entry per CDR3 protein. The sample carries roughly 920,000 distinct CDR3 sequences, approximately 31% recorded once. No cognate antigen is known for these TCRs. The source was cultured CD8+ T cells from PBMCs, collected from culture after CMV antigen stimulation. All receptors derive from a human donor in good health (CMV status not recorded). Some clones in this sample may be carry-over from other donors' samples.

The chain is built from TRBV6-6 and TRBJ2-1; 10 nucleotides agree with TRBD1. CDR1 MNHNY and CDR2 SVGAGI come from the germline V gene (reference sequence). The trim removed 5 bases at V and 6 bases at J, leaving 7 bases unmatched. The CDR3 consists of 15 residues. The CDR3 reads CASSEGTGDLNEQFF. The CDR3 nucleotides read TGTGCCAGCAGTGAGGGGACAGGGGACCTCAATGAGCAGTTCTTC.

The V and J genes are TRBV28 and TRBJ2-5; D may correspond to TRBD1 or TRBD2 (5 bases each). CDR1 and CDR2 (germline): MDHEN, SYDVKM. The CDR3 totals 15 residues. Trimming took 6 bases from V and 2 from J, leaving 16 bases between them. The CDR3, as DNA: TGTGCCAGCAGCATGACACCGGGGCTACAAGAGACCCAGTACTTC. Encoded protein: CASSMTPGLQETQYF.

The chain joins TRBV27 to TRBJ2-1; a weak D match, TRBD2 (5 bases). Trimming stripped 3 bases from V and 4 bases from J, with 16 bases between. The V gene's germline CDR1 is MNHEY and CDR2 SMNVEV (reference sequence). The CDR3 extends over 16 amino acids. The CDR3 here is CASSFGLGESYNEQFF. In DNA form, the CDR3 reads TGTGCCAGCAGTTTTGGTCTGGGAGAGAGTTACAATGAGCAGTTCTTC.

The chain carries TRBV5-1 and TRBJ2-3; 11 positions agree with TRBD1. Germline V gene sequence: CDR1 SGHRS, CDR2 YFSETQ. CDR3 size: 16 residues. V shed 0 bases, J shed 2 bases, and the junction held 2 bases outside the gene matches. CDR3 DNA sequence: TGCGCCAGCAGCTTGGGGGACAGGGGGGCCACAGATACGCAGTATTTT. This encodes CASSLGDRGATDTQYF.

The chain couples TRBV7-6 to TRBJ2-2, with D perhaps TRBD1 or TRBD2 (5 bases each). The CDR3 spans 17 residues. Germline V gene sequence: CDR1 SGHVS, CDR2 FNYEAQ. With 0 bases removed from V and 7 bases from J, the gap between germline ends came to 18 bases. The CDR3 region has the DNA TGTGCCAGCAGCTTAGCCGGGGCAGGGTGGCAGGTCGGGGAGCTGTTTTTT. Protein sequence: CASSLAGAGWQVGELFF.

Concerning this clonotype: One junction end disagrees with the germline gene, perhaps due to a read error. V is TRBV7-3 and J is TRBJ2-1; D perhaps matches TRBD1 (5 bases). Germline assignment: CDR1 SGHTA and CDR2 FQGTGA. The length of the CDR3 is 15 residues. This chain's CDR3 is CASSLGQGRGNEQVF. Here the CDR3 DNA reads TGTGCCAGCAGCTTAGGGCAGGGTCGAGGCAATGAGCAGGTCTTC.

This clonotype was seen only a few times. V gene TRBV7-7 combines with J gene TRBJ2-2; D unclear. The CDR3 sequence is 12 residues long. Germline CDR1 reads SSHAT; CDR2 reads FNYEAQ (reference sequence). CDR3 bases: TGTGCTAGTAGCTTAACCACCGGGGAGCTGTTTTTT. Residues: CASSLTTGELFF.

J is TRBJ1-2 and V is TRBV2; D is ambiguous. Germline CDR1 SNHLY, CDR2 FYNNEI. The CDR3 spans 12 residues. Trimming removed 9 bases from V and 4 bases from J, with 12 bases in between. The CDR3 is CARGRASYGYTF. The DNA of the CDR3 is TGTGCCAGGGGTCGGGCTTCCTATGGCTACACCTTC.

The rearrangement uses TRBV19 and TRBJ1-2; 8 nucleotides match TRBD1. J was trimmed by 4 bases and V by 1 base; bases with no gene match: 5. CDR3 length: 15 residues. Germline V CDR1 and CDR2: LNHDA, SQIVND (reference sequence). CDR3 residues: CASSIATGDTYGYTF. CDR3 DNA sequence: TGTGCCAGTAGTATAGCGACAGGGGACACCTATGGCTACACCTTC.

This clonotype has just a few counts. The chain employs TRBV11-3 and TRBJ1-3, with 8 positions matching TRBD1. Germline V CDR1 and CDR2: SGHNT, YENEEA. The trim removed 5 bases at V and 5 bases at J, leaving 8 bases unmatched. The CDR3 is 15 residues long. DNA for the CDR3: TGTGCCAGCAGCCCAGGGACAGGCGGTAGAAACACCATATATTTT. It is translated as CASSPGTGGRNTIYF.

This clonotype was seen a few times. The chain couples TRBV27 to TRBJ1-1, with D possibly matching TRBD1 (5 bases). The CDR3 runs to 13 residues. Trimming shortened V by 6 bases and J by 5 bases, and 13 bases separated the two germline ends. Germline loops: CDR1 MNHEY, CDR2 SMNVEV (reference sequence). DNA for the CDR3: TGTGCCAGCAGCGAGGGGAGTGGAACTGAAGCTTTCTTT. Its translation is CASSEGSGTEAFF.

This rearrangement joins TRBV6-1 to TRBJ2-1, with D unresolved. Germline CDR1 reads MNHNS; CDR2 reads SASEGT. The CDR3 runs 15 residues. Trimming removed 0 bases from V and 0 bases from J, with 6 bases in between. The CDR3 here is CASSEAPTSYNEQFF. The CDR3, as DNA: TGTGCCAGCAGTGAAGCCCCGACCTCCTACAATGAGCAGTTCTTC.

This clonotype was seen a handful of times. This chain joins TRBV5-5 and TRBJ1-5, with 9 bases matching TRBD1. V shed 2 bases and J 7 bases; nucleotides not matched to a gene: 7. CDR3 length: 15 residues. CDR1 and CDR2 from the germline V gene are SGHKS and YYEKEE (reference sequence). The CDR3 protein is CASSFGTGGYQPQHF. Here the CDR3 DNA reads TGTGCCAGCAGCTTCGGAACAGGGGGCTACCAGCCCCAGCATTTT. Combining the CDR3 with reference TRBV5-5 and TRBJ1-5 gives the whole variable domain DAGVTQSPTHLIKTRGQQVTLRCSPISGHKSVSWYQQVLGQGPQFIFQYYEKEERGRGNFPDRFSARQFPNYSSELNVNALLLGDSALYLCASSFGTGGYQPQHFGDGTRLSIL.

There are a few counts of this clonotype. This chain links TRBV5-4 with TRBJ2-5; perhaps TRBD2 as D (5 bases). CDR1 and CDR2 (germline): SGHNT, YYREEE (reference sequence). V dropped 4 bases and J dropped 5 bases, with 12 bases sitting between them. CDR3 size: 13 residues. The CDR3 protein is CASSDLTNETQYF. CDR3 DNA sequence: TGTGCCAGCAGCGACCTGACTAACGAGACCCAGTACTTC.

The V gene is TRBV4-1, the J gene TRBJ2-7; possibly TRBD1 for D (5 bases). Germline CDR1 MGHRA, CDR2 YSYEKL. The CDR3 spans 16 residues. The ends were cut back, 0 bases at V and 4 bases at J, with 16 bases in the middle. The CDR3 coding sequence is TGCGCCAGCAGCCAAGATGGGGCAGCTGCCCTTTACGAGCAGTACTTC. It translates to CASSQDGAAALYEQYF.